This is a list of T cell receptor beta chains from one sample in a study of blood T cell repertoires in COVID-19. This table comes from immunoSEQ multiplex PCR, and its TCRdb copy is limited to in-frame clones, with some not included. The data contain some 350,000 clones, more than 70% of them seen just once; the ten biggest clones take up about 2.7%. The specimen was peripheral blood. All receptors come from a man in his thirties or forties with active or convalescent COVID-19. Both conserved end residues are part of each CDR3. Each record gives: CDR3 DNA, CDR3 protein, V gene, clone size, J gene, D gene, CDR3 length. A D gene is named only where the DNA matches it firmly. Clone size is not always given. Where it is, it says once, few, many or a class for expanded clones.

CDR3nt: TGTGCCAGCAGTGGGCGGTCCGGAATAAGCAATCAGCCCCAGCATTTT
CDR3aa: CASSGRSGISNQPQHF
v_gene: TRBV2
abundance: .
j_gene: TRBJ1-5
d_gene: .
len: 16

CDR3nt: TGTGCCAGCACCGTCACGGGACACCTCTACGAGCAGTACTTC
CDR3aa: CASTVTGHLYEQYF
v_gene: TRBV28
abundance: once
j_gene: TRBJ2-7
d_gene: .
len: 14

CDR3nt: TGTGCCAGCAGCTCCGCAGGATTGAATTCACCCCTCCACTTT
CDR3aa: CASSSAGLNSPLHF
v_gene: TRBV3-1/TRBV3-2
abundance: .
j_gene: TRBJ1-6
d_gene: .
len: 14

CDR3nt: TGCGCCAGCAGCCAACGACTAGCGGGCCAAGAGACCCAGTACTTC
CDR3aa: CASSQRLAGQETQYF
v_gene: TRBV4-1
abundance: .
j_gene: TRBJ2-5
d_gene: TRBD2
len: 15

CDR3nt: TGTGCCAGCAGTTATTGGACAGGACCTAATGAAAAACTGTTTTTT
CDR3aa: CASSYWTGPNEKLFF
v_gene: TRBV6-5
abundance: .
j_gene: TRBJ1-4
d_gene: TRBD1
len: 15

CDR3nt: TGTGCCAGTAGCCCCCTATCAGGGGTCACTGAAGCTTTCTTT
CDR3aa: CASSPLSGVTEAFF
v_gene: TRBV19
abundance: .
j_gene: TRBJ1-1
d_gene: .
len: 14

CDR3nt: TGCGCCAGCAGCCAAGGGGGGCAGGGTAGCTCCTACGAGCAGTACTTC
CDR3aa: CASSQGGQGSSYEQYF
v_gene: TRBV4-3
abundance: .
j_gene: TRBJ2-7
d_gene: .
len: 16

CDR3nt: TGTGCCAGCAAATGGGGGACAGGGGGCTCTGGGGCCAACGTCCTGACTTTC
CDR3aa: CASKWGTGGSGANVLTF
v_gene: TRBV21-1
abundance: .
j_gene: TRBJ2-6
d_gene: .
len: 17

CDR3nt: TGTGCCAGCTCCCCATGGCAGGGAGGCACTGAAGCTTTCTTT
CDR3aa: CASSPWQGGTEAFF
v_gene: TRBV18
abundance: .
j_gene: TRBJ1-1
d_gene: .
len: 14

CDR3nt: TGCGCCAGCAGCCAGTCAAACCCTAACTCTGGGGCCAACGTCCTGACTTTC
CDR3aa: CASSQSNPNSGANVLTF
v_gene: TRBV4-3
abundance: .
j_gene: TRBJ2-6
d_gene: .
len: 17

CDR3nt: TGTGCCAGCAGCTTTTGGACAGGTAGCTACGAGCAGTACTTC
CDR3aa: CASSFWTGSYEQYF
v_gene: TRBV11-3
abundance: .
j_gene: TRBJ2-7
d_gene: TRBD1
len: 14

CDR3nt: TGTGCCAGCAGCCTCCGCGGGGGGACGATAGGAGGGGAGACCCAGTACTTC
CDR3aa: CASSLRGGTIGGETQYF
v_gene: TRBV11-2
abundance: .
j_gene: TRBJ2-5
d_gene: TRBD2
len: 17

CDR3nt: TGTGCCAGTAGCGGGGACACCTGGGGAACTAATGAAAAACTGTTTTTT
CDR3aa: CASSGDTWGTNEKLFF
v_gene: TRBV19
abundance: .
j_gene: TRBJ1-4
d_gene: .
len: 16

CDR3nt: TGTGCCAGCAGTTTAAACAGGGGGGGAAACATTCAGTACTTC
CDR3aa: CASSLNRGGNIQYF
v_gene: TRBV27
abundance: .
j_gene: TRBJ2-4
d_gene: .
len: 14

CDR3nt: TGCAGTGCTAGTAGGCGAGGGCTCCGAAGCTCCTACGAGCAGTACTTC
CDR3aa: CSASRRGLRSSYEQYF
v_gene: TRBV20-1
abundance: .
j_gene: TRBJ2-7
d_gene: .
len: 16

CDR3nt: TGTGCCAGCAGCTCACCGACTAGCGGGGTCCAGGTGATCTTC
CDR3aa: CASSSPTSGVQVIF
v_gene: TRBV7-2
abundance: .
j_gene: TRBJ2-1
d_gene: TRBD2
len: 14

CDR3nt: TGTGCCAGCAGCCCTGGACAGGGGGTTTACGAGCAGTACTTC
CDR3aa: CASSPGQGVYEQYF
v_gene: TRBV13
abundance: .
j_gene: TRBJ2-7
d_gene: TRBD1
len: 14

CDR3nt: TGTGCCACCCGGGGGGGGGCGTGGGAGCAGTACTTC
CDR3aa: CATRGGAWEQYF
v_gene: TRBV6-5
abundance: .
j_gene: TRBJ2-7
d_gene: TRBD2
len: 12

CDR3nt: TGCAGCGGTGAGACTAGCGGGAGGGCCTTTTCCTACAATGAGCAGTTCTTC
CDR3aa: CSGETSGRAFSYNEQFF
v_gene: TRBV29-1
abundance: .
j_gene: TRBJ2-1
d_gene: TRBD2
len: 17

CDR3nt: TGTGCCAGCAGCGTAGCTTGGGGACAGGGGGGCACAGATACGCAGTATTTT
CDR3aa: CASSVAWGQGGTDTQYF
v_gene: TRBV9
abundance: .
j_gene: TRBJ2-3
d_gene: TRBD1
len: 17

CDR3nt: TGTGCCAGCAGGACCGCCCCGGGAACTAATTCACCCCTCCACTTT
CDR3aa: CASRTAPGTNSPLHF
v_gene: TRBV28
abundance: .
j_gene: TRBJ1-6
d_gene: .
len: 15

CDR3nt: TGTGCCAGCAGCCCTTCCAGACAGGGGATTGAATACACCATATATTTT
CDR3aa: CASSPSRQGIEYTIYF
v_gene: TRBV7-9
abundance: .
j_gene: TRBJ1-3
d_gene: TRBD1
len: 16

CDR3nt: TGTGCCAGCCTTTCCGGTAGGGGGGGATACGAGCAGTACTTC
CDR3aa: CASLSGRGGYEQYF
v_gene: TRBV7-2
abundance: .
j_gene: TRBJ2-7
d_gene: .
len: 14

CDR3nt: TGTGCCAGCAGCAGGACAGGGGACACTGAAGCTTTCTTT
CDR3aa: CASSRTGDTEAFF
v_gene: TRBV5-6
abundance: .
j_gene: TRBJ1-1
d_gene: TRBD1
len: 13

CDR3nt: TGTGCCATCAGTGAGTCGAGACAGGGGAGGAATGAGCAGTTCTTC
CDR3aa: CAISESRQGRNEQFF
v_gene: TRBV10-3
abundance: .
j_gene: TRBJ2-1
d_gene: TRBD1
len: 15

CDR3nt: TGTGCCAGCAGCCCCGAGGGGTGGGAGGGCTTCTCCTACAATGAGCAGTTCTTC
CDR3aa: CASSPEGWEGFSYNEQFF
v_gene: TRBV6-2/TRBV6-3
abundance: .
j_gene: TRBJ2-1
d_gene: TRBD2
len: 18

CDR3nt: TGCGCCAGCAGCTTGGCCGCAGGGAAGGAGTACGAGCAGTACTTC
CDR3aa: CASSLAAGKEYEQYF
v_gene: TRBV5-1
abundance: .
j_gene: TRBJ2-7
d_gene: .
len: 15

CDR3nt: TGTGCCAGCAGCCATGAACCGGGGACAGGATATGGCTACACCTTC
CDR3aa: CASSHEPGTGYGYTF
v_gene: TRBV4-2
abundance: .
j_gene: TRBJ1-2
d_gene: TRBD1
len: 15

CDR3nt: TGTGCCAGCAGCTTAGGGTCTACCTACGAGCAGTACTTC
CDR3aa: CASSLGSTYEQYF
v_gene: TRBV7-9
abundance: .
j_gene: TRBJ2-7
d_gene: .
len: 13

CDR3nt: TGTGCCAGCAGCTTAGGTTCAGGGGGGGAGCAGTTCTTC
CDR3aa: CASSLGSGGEQFF
v_gene: TRBV7-2
abundance: .
j_gene: TRBJ2-1
d_gene: .
len: 13

CDR3nt: TGTGCCAGCACTCTGGGGGGGGTGTACCAAGAGACCCAGTACTTC
CDR3aa: CASTLGGVYQETQYF
v_gene: TRBV7-2
abundance: .
j_gene: TRBJ2-5
d_gene: TRBD2
len: 15

CDR3nt: TGTTATCCTATAGGGCTTGGGGGCCGTATTTATGGCTACACCTTC
CDR3aa: CYPIGLGGRIYGYTF
v_gene: TRBV29-1
abundance: .
j_gene: TRBJ1-2
d_gene: .
len: 15

CDR3nt: TGTGCCAGCAGCTTATCCTCTAACGGCGAGCAGTACTTC
CDR3aa: CASSLSSNGEQYF
v_gene: TRBV11-2
abundance: .
j_gene: TRBJ2-7
d_gene: .
len: 13

CDR3nt: TGTGCCAGCAGTCTAGGGGGTTATGGGCCCCAGCATTTT
CDR3aa: CASSLGGYGPQHF
v_gene: TRBV28
abundance: .
j_gene: TRBJ1-5
d_gene: .
len: 13

CDR3nt: TGTGCCAGCAGCTCCCTAGCGGCTACCACAGATACGCAGTATTTT
CDR3aa: CASSSLAATTDTQYF
v_gene: TRBV11-2
abundance: .
j_gene: TRBJ2-3
d_gene: TRBD2
len: 15

CDR3nt: TGTGCCAGCAGCGCTATCCAGGGGGCTGGGGGCACTGAAGCTTTCTTT
CDR3aa: CASSAIQGAGGTEAFF
v_gene: TRBV3-1/TRBV3-2
abundance: .
j_gene: TRBJ1-1
d_gene: TRBD1
len: 16

CDR3nt: TGTGCCAGTCAGGACAGGGGATCCTATGGCTACACCTTC
CDR3aa: CASQDRGSYGYTF
v_gene: TRBV6-5
abundance: .
j_gene: TRBJ1-2
d_gene: TRBD1
len: 13

CDR3nt: TGCGCCAGCAGCCAAGATTGGGGGAAGGGGGCTGGGGAGCAGTACTTC
CDR3aa: CASSQDWGKGAGEQYF
v_gene: TRBV4-1
abundance: .
j_gene: TRBJ2-7
d_gene: TRBD1
len: 16

CDR3nt: TGCGCCAGCAGCCAAGTTCGGGGTACGCAGTATTTT
CDR3aa: CASSQVRGTQYF
v_gene: TRBV4-1
abundance: .
j_gene: TRBJ2-3
d_gene: .
len: 12

CDR3nt: TGTGCCACCATCCCCCCGGGACAGGGGGCGCGTAGGTCTGAAGCTTTCTTT
CDR3aa: CATIPPGQGARRSEAFF
v_gene: TRBV2
abundance: .
j_gene: TRBJ1-1
d_gene: TRBD1
len: 17

CDR3nt: TGTGCCAGCAGCCCCGCGGGGGGGTGGGATGGCTACACCTTC
CDR3aa: CASSPAGGWDGYTF
v_gene: TRBV7-9
abundance: .
j_gene: TRBJ1-2
d_gene: .
len: 14

CDR3nt: TGTGCCAGCAGCCGGGACACCAGGGTGGATGAGCAGTTCTTC
CDR3aa: CASSRDTRVDEQFF
v_gene: TRBV7-3
abundance: .
j_gene: TRBJ2-1
d_gene: .
len: 14

CDR3nt: TGTGCCAGCAGTTTAGGGGTGGGGGCAGGAATTCAGTACTTC
CDR3aa: CASSLGVGAGIQYF
v_gene: TRBV27
abundance: .
j_gene: TRBJ2-4
d_gene: .
len: 14

CDR3nt: TGTGCCATCCGAACCGGGACAGGTGGCTATGGCTACACCTTC
CDR3aa: CAIRTGTGGYGYTF
v_gene: TRBV28
abundance: .
j_gene: TRBJ1-2
d_gene: TRBD1
len: 14

CDR3nt: TGTGCCAGCAGTTTACCTATCACTGAAGCTTTCTTT
CDR3aa: CASSLPITEAFF
v_gene: TRBV28
abundance: .
j_gene: TRBJ1-1
d_gene: .
len: 12

CDR3nt: TGTGCCAGCAGCCCCTTTGGCGGGTCGTACGAGCAGTACTTC
CDR3aa: CASSPFGGSYEQYF
v_gene: TRBV3-1/TRBV3-2
abundance: .
j_gene: TRBJ2-7
d_gene: .
len: 14

CDR3nt: TGTGCCAGCAGTTATGTTATCAGGGCGTCTTTCTACGAGCAGTACTTC
CDR3aa: CASSYVIRASFYEQYF
v_gene: TRBV6-5
abundance: .
j_gene: TRBJ2-7
d_gene: .
len: 16

CDR3nt: TGTGCCAGCAGTTACCGGCCTTCAGGGGAATATGGCTACACCTTC
CDR3aa: CASSYRPSGEYGYTF
v_gene: TRBV6-5
abundance: .
j_gene: TRBJ1-2
d_gene: .
len: 15

CDR3nt: TGTGCCTGGAGTGGAGCGGGAGGGTCGCAGTTCTTC
CDR3aa: CAWSGAGGSQFF
v_gene: TRBV30
abundance: .
j_gene: TRBJ2-1
d_gene: TRBD2
len: 12

CDR3nt: TGTGCCATCCGACTAGCGGGAGAAACCGGGGAGCTGTTTTTT
CDR3aa: CAIRLAGETGELFF
v_gene: TRBV5-4
abundance: .
j_gene: TRBJ2-2
d_gene: TRBD2
len: 14

CDR3nt: TGTGCCAGCAGACCCAACGACAGGGGGGTTACAGATACGCAGTATTTT
CDR3aa: CASRPNDRGVTDTQYF
v_gene: TRBV6-6
abundance: .
j_gene: TRBJ2-3
d_gene: TRBD1
len: 16

CDR3nt: TGCGCCAGCAGCTTGTCGGACAGGGACACTGAAGCTTTCTTT
CDR3aa: CASSLSDRDTEAFF
v_gene: TRBV5-1
abundance: .
j_gene: TRBJ1-1
d_gene: TRBD1
len: 14

CDR3nt: TGTGCCAGCAGCCCAACTACCACGAACAATGAGCAGTTCTTC
CDR3aa: CASSPTTTNNEQFF
v_gene: TRBV9
abundance: .
j_gene: TRBJ2-1
d_gene: .
len: 14

CDR3nt: TGTGCCAGCAGTTACTCGATGCCGGGTTTGGGTGAAAAACTGTTTTTT
CDR3aa: CASSYSMPGLGEKLFF
v_gene: TRBV6-2/TRBV6-3
abundance: .
j_gene: TRBJ1-4
d_gene: .
len: 16

CDR3nt: TGTGCCAGCAGCTTACGGGAGAGGCTAGTGGAGACCCAGTACTTC
CDR3aa: CASSLRERLVETQYF
v_gene: TRBV7-6
abundance: few
j_gene: TRBJ2-5
d_gene: .
len: 15

CDR3nt: TGTGCCAGCAGCCAAAGGACAGGGAGTGAAAAACTGTTTTTT
CDR3aa: CASSQRTGSEKLFF
v_gene: TRBV9
abundance: .
j_gene: TRBJ1-4
d_gene: TRBD1
len: 14

CDR3nt: TGTGCCAGCAGTGGACAGAATGAAGAGACCCAGTACTTC
CDR3aa: CASSGQNEETQYF
v_gene: TRBV7-2
abundance: .
j_gene: TRBJ2-5
d_gene: .
len: 13

CDR3nt: TGTGCCAGCAGCTTAACAGACTCTGGAAACACCATATATTTT
CDR3aa: CASSLTDSGNTIYF
v_gene: TRBV13
abundance: .
j_gene: TRBJ1-3
d_gene: .
len: 14

CDR3nt: TGTGCCAGTAGAGAGGGAGAGAACACCGGGGAGCTGTTTTTT
CDR3aa: CASREGENTGELFF
v_gene: TRBV19
abundance: .
j_gene: TRBJ2-2
d_gene: .
len: 14

CDR3nt: TGTGCCAGTAGATTTGGGAGGAGCTCCTACGAGCAGTACTTC
CDR3aa: CASRFGRSSYEQYF
v_gene: TRBV19
abundance: .
j_gene: TRBJ2-7
d_gene: .
len: 14